This T cell receptor (beta chain) came from a study of blood T cell repertoires in COVID-19. The J segment lost 6 bases and the V segment lost 3 bases, leaving 2 bases of the junction unmatched. The length of the CDR3 is 14 residues. Germline lookup yields CDR1 SGHKS and CDR2 YYEKEE (reference sequence). The protocol was immunoSEQ multiplex PCR, while the TCRdb copy is restricted to in-frame clones and leaves out a portion. In the table there are about 35,000 clones, approximately 85% of which are singletons. This sequence originates from a man in his sixties with active or convalescent COVID-19. Sequenced input: peripheral blood. The chain couples TRBV5-5 to TRBJ2-1; 11 nucleotides match TRBD1. The CDR3 region is CASSSGTGGNEQFF. Written as DNA, the CDR3 is TGTGCCAGCAGCTCCGGGACAGGGGGCAATGAGCAGTTCTTC.